These 5 T cell receptor beta chains share one sample of origin, sequenced in a study of T-cell reconstitution after alpha-beta-depleted transplantation in children. Unique molecular identifiers tagged the TCRbeta library. TCRdb re-called the PCR reads with MiXCR, one entry per CDR3 protein. This table holds about 290,000 distinct CDR3 sequences, roughly 9.1% found once. The sequenced sample was PBMCs, obtained before TCRalphabeta/CD19-depleted stem cell transplant. The source is a boy younger than two with acute myeloid leukemia, due to receive a stem cell transplant.

This clonotype showed up many times. This rearrangement joins TRBV28 to TRBJ2-3, with a weak D call TRBD1 (6 bases). Germline V gene data show CDR1 as MDHEN and CDR2 as SYDVKM. V was trimmed by 7 bases and J by 2 bases, leaving 13 bases between them. This CDR3 has 14 residues. As DNA, the CDR3 is TGTGCCAGCACCCTCTACAGGGTCACAGATACGCAGTATTTT. Its protein product is CASTLYRVTDTQYF.

The table lists this clonotype with many counts. The genes are TRBV3-1 and TRBJ2-7; possible D gene TRBD1, 6 bases. V was trimmed by 1 base and J by 6 bases, leaving 19 bases between them. The CDR3 covers 16 residues. Looked up from germline, CDR1 is LGHDT and CDR2 is YNNKEL (reference sequence). CDR3 protein: CASSQVVGAGAIEQYF. DNA for the CDR3: TGTGCCAGCAGCCAAGTGGTTGGGGCAGGGGCGATCGAGCAGTACTTC.

Comments on this clonotype: This may be a read error, as it is one base from a much larger clone. The rearrangement uses TRBV6-4 and TRBJ2-3; 9 bases are shared with TRBD1. CDR3 size: 14 residues. Germline-derived CDR1 and CDR2 are MRHNA and SNTAGT. CDR3 protein: CASSDSQGADAQYF. Here the CDR3 DNA reads TGTGCCAGCAGTGACTCACAGGGGGCAGATGCGCAGTATTTT.

This clonotype showed up many times. V gene TRBV25-1 combines with J gene TRBJ1-4; perhaps TRBD1 as D (5 bases). V was shortened by 3 bases and J by 4 bases, with 12 bases between the two germline ends. This CDR3 is built from 15 residues. CDR1 and CDR2 from the germline V gene are MGHDK and SYGVNS. In nucleotides, the CDR3 is TGTGCCAGCAGTGATGGGACTCGACATAATGAAAAACTGTTTTTT. Residues: CASSDGTRHNEKLFF.

The chain carries TRBV20-1 and TRBJ2-5, with 8 bases lining up with TRBD2. Germline loops: CDR1 DFQATT, CDR2 SNEGSKA (reference sequence). There are 16 residues in the CDR3. J was trimmed by 3 bases and V by 0 bases; bases with no gene match: 9. This CDR3 reads CSARDPAGVYEETQYF. The CDR3 bases are TGCAGTGCTAGAGATCCAGCGGGAGTTTACGAAGAGACCCAGTACTTC.